This passage covers 26 T cell receptor beta chains from one sample sequenced in a study of T cell responses to AZD1222 COVID-19 vaccine. The repertoire was sequenced with immunoSEQ multiplex PCR; TCRdb's copy has only in-frame clones and lacks some. This repertoire shows over 100,000 clones, around nine tenths found once; its top ten account for roughly 3.3%. The specimen was peripheral blood, collected 28 days after the second dose of the MenACWY control vaccine. These receptors were collected from an adult who received the MenACWY meningococcal vaccine as a control.

The chain uses TRBV13 and TRBJ2-1; 10 bases map to TRBD2. The V segment lost 5 bases and the J segment 6 bases; nucleotides outside the gene matches: 16. Germline CDR1 is PRHDT and CDR2 is FYEKMQ (reference sequence). This CDR3 comprises 18 residues. CDR3 nucleotides: TGTGCCAGCAGCAACTCGAACAAGCGGGGGGGTACTCGCAATGAGCAGTTCTTC. It translates to CASSNSNKRGGTRNEQFF.

The genes are TRBV11-2 and TRBJ1-2, with no clear D. CDR1 and CDR2 (germline): SGHAT, FQNNGV. The CDR3 is 14 residues long. The V gene lost 5 bases and the J gene lost 8 bases, with 18 bases spanning the gap. The DNA of the CDR3 is TGTGCCAGCAGCAACCGGGTCCTCGGTGGGGGCTACACCTTC. This codes for CASSNRVLGGGYTF.

There are a few counts of this clone. The chain carries TRBV2 and TRBJ2-3; perhaps TRBD1 as D (5 bases). Per the germline V gene, CDR1 is SNHLY and CDR2 is FYNNEI. V was clipped by 5 bases and J by 6 bases, with 15 bases between them. This CDR3 is built from 14 residues. The CDR3 protein is CASSWLTGRDTQYF. DNA of the CDR3: TGTGCCAGCAGTTGGCTTACAGGTCGTGATACGCAGTATTTT.

The V gene is TRBV29-1, the J gene TRBJ2-7; 8 positions match TRBD1. The V and J ends lost 3 bases and 5 bases, in that order; junction bases with no gene match: 6. CDR1 SQVTM and CDR2 ANQGSEA come from the germline V gene. The CDR3 has 13 amino acids. CDR3 bases: TGCAGCGTTGATACCGGGACAGGTGACGAGCAGTACTTC. This gives the protein CSVDTGTGDEQYF.

V is TRBV6-5 and J is TRBJ1-2, with D maybe TRBD1 (6 bases). The CDR3 is made up of 13 amino acids. Germline assignment: CDR1 MNHEY and CDR2 SVGAGI. Deletions cut 6 bases from V and 5 bases from J, with 13 bases between. CDR3 loop: CASSRPGTYGYTF. The CDR3 nucleotides are TGTGCCAGCAGCCGTCCCGGGACATATGGCTACACCTTC.

This clone was seen more than once but under ten times. The chain has TRBV4-3 and TRBJ1-5, with a tentative D call TRBD1 (5 bases). CDR3 length: 15 amino acids. Germline V gives CDR1 LGHNA, CDR2 YSLEER. Trimming removed 1 base at V and 7 bases at J, with 14 bases between. In DNA form, the CDR3 reads TGCGCCAGCAGCCAAGCGGGGACGGAGGGACAGCCCCAGCATTTT. Amino acids: CASSQAGTEGQPQHF.

J is TRBJ2-2 and V is TRBV7-3; no reliable D call. With 5 bases removed from V and 0 bases from J, the gap between germline ends came to 13 bases. Looked up from germline, CDR1 is SGHTA and CDR2 is FQGTGA. The CDR3 length is 16 residues. CDR3 sequence (DNA): TGTGCCAGCAGCCCATTCTTGGGTTCGAACACCGGGGAGCTGTTTTTT. The encoded protein is CASSPFLGSNTGELFF.

The rearrangement links TRBV7-3 to TRBJ1-1, with TRBD1 as a possible D gene (5 bases). The V gene's germline CDR1 is SGHTA and CDR2 FQGTGA. V was clipped by 3 bases and J by 1 base, with 12 bases between them. The CDR3 consists of 15 residues. The CDR3 DNA is TGTGCCAGCAGCTTGGGTCGGGGCGGGAACACTGAAGCTTTCTTT. It codes for CASSLGRGGNTEAFF. The whole variable domain, remainder taken from reference TRBV7-3 and TRBJ1-1, is GAGVSQTPSNKVTEKGKYVELRCDPISGHTALYWYRQSLGQGPEFLIYFQGTGAADDSGLPNDRFFAVRPEGSVSTLKIQRTERGDSAVYLCASSLGRGGNTEAFFGQGTRLTVV.

This sequence joins TRBV28 and TRBJ1-2; TRBD1 agrees at 7 bases. CDR3 size: 15 residues. The germline V gene has CDR1 MDHEN and CDR2 SYDVKM. Unmatched junction bases numbered 13, after V lost 10 bases and J lost 2 bases. The CDR3 spells CATLPGQRINYGYTF. As DNA, the CDR3 is TGTGCCACTTTGCCGGGACAGAGGATAAACTATGGCTACACCTTC.

This chain uses TRBV11-2 with TRBJ1-2; 9 bases fit TRBD1. The CDR3 is 15 amino acids. V lost 3 bases and J lost 6; bases outside the gene matches: 8. The germline V gene has CDR1 SGHAT and CDR2 FQNNGV. The CDR3 loop reads CASSLLTGGADGYTF. The CDR3 DNA reads TGTGCCAGCAGCTTGTTAACAGGGGGCGCGGATGGCTACACCTTC.

This chain joins TRBV7-9 and TRBJ2-7, with TRBD2 matching 7 bases. Trimming took 3 bases from V and 7 from J; bases not matched to a gene: 9. CDR3 size: 14 residues. Germline V gene lookup returns CDR1 SEHNR and CDR2 FQNEAQ (reference sequence). The CDR3 is CASSFGGSAREQYF. In DNA, the CDR3 is TGTGCCAGCAGCTTCGGGGGGTCAGCGAGAGAGCAGTACTTC.

The rearrangement links TRBV7-2 to TRBJ1-5; D gene uncertain. The germline V gene encodes CDR1 SGHTA and CDR2 FQGNSA. This CDR3 comprises 17 residues. Trimming took 1 base from V and 4 from J, leaving 17 bases between them. DNA of the CDR3: TGTGCCAGCAGCTTAGTCGGGCCGGTTACGGGGAATCAGCCCCAGCATTTT. Translating gives CASSLVGPVTGNQPQHF.

The V and J genes are TRBV15 and TRBJ1-5; D is perhaps TRBD1 (6 bases). The CDR3 sequence is 15 residues long. The V gene's germline CDR1 is LNHNV and CDR2 YYDKDF (reference sequence). V gave up 5 bases and J gave up 3 bases, with 14 bases separating them. The CDR3 DNA is TGTGCCACCAGCTCCAGGGGCATAGCCAATCAGCCCCAGCATTTT. Its translation is CATSSRGIANQPQHF.

The genes are TRBV15 and TRBJ1-4, with a weak D call TRBD1 (5 bases). The germline CDR1 and CDR2 sequences are LNHNV and YYDKDF (reference sequence). This CDR3 region has 15 residues. V was clipped by 1 base and J by 8 bases, with 14 bases between them. The CDR3 is CATSRVGRAGEKLFF. The CDR3 DNA reads as TGTGCCACCAGCAGAGTGGGGCGGGCAGGGGAAAAACTGTTTTTT.

The J gene is TRBJ2-3, the V gene TRBV7-7, with D perhaps matching TRBD2 (5 bases). Germline V lookup: CDR1 SSHAT, CDR2 FNYEAQ (reference sequence). V was shortened by 5 bases and J by 7 bases, with 16 bases between the two germline ends. The CDR3 extends over 14 amino acids. CDR3 nucleotides: TGTGCCAGCAGCCCAGATGGACTGTCAAATACGCAGTATTTT. Encoded protein: CASSPDGLSNTQYF.

The gene calls are TRBV27 and TRBJ2-3; TRBD2 matches at 7 bases. This CDR3 has 16 residues. V shed 5 bases, J shed 1 base, and the junction held 9 bases outside the gene matches. Germline V gene lookup returns CDR1 MNHEY and CDR2 SMNVEV (reference sequence). CDR3: CASSAYLAAGTDTQYF. CDR3 bases: TGTGCCAGCAGTGCCTACCTAGCGGCGGGCACAGATACGCAGTATTTT.

This chain joins TRBV6-5 and TRBJ2-7; 7 bases fit TRBD1. CDR1 is MNHEY, CDR2 SVGAGI, per germline. J was trimmed by 4 bases and V by 6 bases; bases with no gene match: 6. This CDR3 is 13 amino acids long. CDR3: CASRQGLIYEQYF. The CDR3 DNA follows: TGTGCCAGCAGACAGGGGCTAATTTACGAGCAGTACTTC.

The chain joins TRBV9 to TRBJ1-3, with TRBD1 matching over 7 bases. The CDR3 sequence is 19 residues long. From germline, CDR1 is SGDLS and CDR2 YYNGEE. Trimming took 4 bases from V and 0 from J; bases not matched to a gene: 16. Written as DNA, the CDR3 is TGTGCCAGCAGCCCAAGGACAGGCACCGTGAAAAGCTCTGGAAACACCATATATTTT. This codes for CASSPRTGTVKSSGNTIYF.

The J gene is TRBJ2-5, the V gene TRBV4-2; TRBD2 agrees at 7 bases. This CDR3 comprises 16 residues. The junction had 7 bases not matched to a gene; V was cut back by 0 bases and J by 3 bases. Germline CDR1 and CDR2: LGHNA and YNFKEQ. The CDR3 spells CASSQDWLAAKETQYF. As DNA, the CDR3 is TGTGCCAGCAGCCAAGATTGGCTAGCGGCTAAAGAGACCCAGTACTTC.

The chain carries TRBV11-2 and TRBJ2-7, with TRBD1 identical over 9 bases. This CDR3 is built from 15 residues. V was clipped by 3 bases and J by 1 base; unmatched bases: 4. Germline CDR1 is SGHAT and CDR2 is FQNNGV. In nucleotides, the CDR3 is TGTGCCAGCAGCTTGGACAGGGGAAGGTCCTACGAGCAGTACTTC. Residues: CASSLDRGRSYEQYF.

The chain recombines TRBV6-5 with TRBJ2-7; 8 positions match TRBD1. Trimming took 10 bases from V and 4 from J; bases not matched to a gene: 15. This CDR3 is built from 15 residues. The V gene's germline CDR1 is MNHEY and CDR2 SVGAGI. Written as DNA, the CDR3 is TGTGCCACCTCAGGCGAAGGGACAGGCGGATACGAGCAGTACTTC. Translation: CATSGEGTGGYEQYF.

This chain connects TRBV7-2 to TRBJ2-7, with no clear D. The V end lost 1 base, the J end lost 8 bases, and 6 bases lay between the germline ends. This CDR3 has 11 amino acids. Germline assignment: CDR1 SGHTA and CDR2 FQGNSA. The CDR3 loop is CASSLGAQQYF. CDR3 nucleotide sequence: TGTGCCAGCAGCTTAGGTGCACAGCAGTACTTC.

The rearrangement links TRBV18 to TRBJ2-2, with 8 bases fitting TRBD1. This CDR3 has 17 residues. The germline V gene has CDR1 KGHSH and CDR2 LQKENI. V lost 2 bases to trimming and J lost 4 bases; unmatched junction nucleotides: 9. The CDR3 DNA is TGTGCCAGCTCACCAAATATGGGGACAGGCCTCACCGGGGAGCTGTTTTTT. Translated: CASSPNMGTGLTGELFF. Looking up the rest from reference TRBV18 and TRBJ2-2 gives the full variable domain: NAGVMQNPRHLVRRRGQEARLRCSPMKGHSHVYWYRQLPEEGLKFMVYLQKENIIDESGMPKERFSAEFPKEGPSILRIQQVVRGDSAAYFCASSPNMGTGLTGELFFGEGSRLTVL.

This chain connects TRBV19 to TRBJ2-5, with a possible D match to TRBD1 (6 bases). Trimming removed 3 bases at V and 9 bases at J, with 11 bases between. Germline values: CDR1 LNHDA, CDR2 SQIVND (reference sequence). The CDR3 length is 12 residues. The DNA of the CDR3 is TGTGCCAGTAGTATTGGAGAGGGGGCCCAGTACTTC. This sequence encodes CASSIGEGAQYF.

CDR3 coding DNA: TGTGCCAGCAGTCCAAGCGGGGCCGGCACCGGGGAGCTGTTTTTT. Amino acids: CASSPSGAGTGELFF. The rearrangement joins TRBV6-5 to TRBJ2-2; TRBD2 agrees at 7 bases. CDR1 and CDR2 from the germline V gene are MNHEY and SVGAGI. This CDR3 has 15 residues. The V segment lost 5 bases and the J segment 4 bases; nucleotides outside the gene matches: 7.

V usage is TRBV9 and J usage is TRBJ2-2, with TRBD1 as a possible D gene (7 bases). Germline CDR1 SGDLS, CDR2 YYNGEE. The germline V and J ends were trimmed by 0 bases and 1 base, with 13 bases remaining between them. The CDR3 consists of 17 residues. CDR3 DNA: TGTGCCAGCAGCGTAGTTGGCGGGACAGTGAACACCGGGGAGCTGTTTTTT. Protein product: CASSVVGGTVNTGELFF.